This T cell receptor (beta chain) was sequenced for a study of blood T cells in healthy people across ages. A second PCR, run for roughly 7 to 12 cycles, used a sample-barcoded 5' primer plus a J-beta primer mix. TCRdb recomputed calls from the 5' RACE reads with MiXCR, one row per CDR3 protein. Of approximately 600,000 distinct CDR3 sequences listed, roughly 58% were seen once; the top ten hold 30% to 40%. Deletions cut 8 bases from V and 9 bases from J, with 14 bases between. The CDR3 contains 12 residues. CDR1 is SNHLY and CDR2 is FYNNEI in the germline V gene. The sample consisted of blood. The rearrangement uses TRBV2 and TRBJ1-5; D is perhaps TRBD1 (5 bases). The TCR comes from a man between 60 and 70 years old in good health. CDR3 nucleotides: TGTGCCAGCTCGGGGGAAGGGACGCCCCAGCATTTT. This translates into CASSGEGTPQHF.